This T cell receptor beta chain emerged from a study of T cells in Graves' hyperthyroidism and ophthalmopathy. This CDR3 region has 15 residues. V trimming: 2 bases; J trimming: 4 bases; junction bases outside the gene matches: 5. Germline V gene sequence: CDR1 SEHNR, CDR2 FQNEAQ (reference sequence). A Clinical Activity Score of at least 3, a NOSPECS grade of at least 4 and a duration under 3 months were recorded in the ophthalmopathy patients. Not enrolled were patients with uncontrolled infection, other autoimmune disease, pregnancy or lactation. The study, taken as a whole, reports: Researchers found most expanded thyroid clonotypes above 0.001 in blood as well. Ophthalmopathy could be told apart from stable hyperthyroidism with a 13 V-J model.

It was RNA transcripts that yielded the amplified TCR beta CDR3 regions. Researchers ran a first-round RT-PCR on the TCR CDR3 using the HTBI primer set. One entry per CDR3 protein results from TCRdb running MiXCR on the multiplex PCR reads. The table shows roughly 250,000 distinct CDR3 sequences, with roughly 17% occurring only once. This clonotype was seen at least ten times. Its specificity is not known. The sequence was obtained from a woman younger than 30 with Graves' ophthalmopathy. This chain joins TRBV7-9 and TRBJ1-2; 9 bases agree with TRBD1. Sequenced sample: blood. The CDR3: CASSLSDRGAYGYTF. Written as DNA, the CDR3 is TGTGCCAGCAGCTTAAGCGACAGGGGGGCCTATGGCTACACCTTC. The full variable domain, with the rest looked up from reference TRBV7-9 and TRBJ1-2, is DTGVSQNPRHKITKRGQNVTFRCDPISEHNRLYWYRQTLGQGPEFLTYFQNEAQLEKSRLLSDRFSAERPKGSFSTLEIQRTEQGDSAMYLCASSLSDRGAYGYTFGSGTRLTVV.